This T cell receptor beta chain was identified in a study of CD4 T cells in relation to SARS-CoV-2 and coronaviruses. Study overall: TCR beta CDR3s were sequenced after roughly nine-day antigen culture of PBMCs.

V shed 6 bases, J shed 6 bases, and the junction held 11 bases outside the gene matches. This CDR3 has 15 amino acids. Germline V lookup: CDR1 SGHTS, CDR2 YDEGEE. As regards this clone: Its antigen remains unknown.

Here immunoSEQ multiplex PCR was the method, and the copy in TCRdb shows in-frame clones only, minus some. The sample lists more than 35,000 clones, more than 60% seen once, with less than 3.5% in the top ten. CD4 enrichment then naive enrichment separated naive from memory CD4+ cells. The clonotype originates from an adult with COVID-19. This rearrangement joins TRBV5-8 to TRBJ1-4; 7 nucleotides agree with TRBD1. Sequencing was done on a sample of memory CD4+ T cells from PBMCs, cultured in vitro. As DNA, the CDR3 is TGTGCCAGCACCATCCAGACAGGGTTTTATGAAAAACTGTTTTTT. Encoded protein: CASTIQTGFYEKLFF.